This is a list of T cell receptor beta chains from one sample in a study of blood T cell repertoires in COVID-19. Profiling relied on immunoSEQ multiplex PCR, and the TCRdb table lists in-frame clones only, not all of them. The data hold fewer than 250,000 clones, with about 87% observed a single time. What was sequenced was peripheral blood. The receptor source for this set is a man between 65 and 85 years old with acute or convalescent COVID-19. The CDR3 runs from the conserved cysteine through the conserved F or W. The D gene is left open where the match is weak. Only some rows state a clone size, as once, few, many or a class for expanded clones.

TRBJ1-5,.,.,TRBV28,TGTGCCAGCAGTTTCCCAGGGATAGGCAATCAGCCCCAGCATTTT,CASSFPGIGNQPQHF
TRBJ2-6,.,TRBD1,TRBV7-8,TGTGCCAGCAGAATCCGGGACAGGGGACCCTCTGGGGCCAACGTCCTGACTTTC,CASRIRDRGPSGANVLTF
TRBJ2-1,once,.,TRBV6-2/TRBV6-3,TGTGCCAGCAGTTACTCCGGCAATGAGCAGTTCTTC,CASSYSGNEQFF
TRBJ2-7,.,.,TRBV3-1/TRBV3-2,TGTGCCAGCAGCCAGACGGGCGAGCAGTACTTC,CASSQTGEQYF
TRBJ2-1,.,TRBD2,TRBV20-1,TGCAGTGCTCCTAGCGGGACAAAGCAGTTCTTC,CSAPSGTKQFF
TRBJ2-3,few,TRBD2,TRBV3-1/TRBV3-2,TGTGCCAGCAGCCCCCCCCGGGGTAGCGGGAGAAGGGACACAGATACGCAGTATTTT,CASSPPRGSGRRDTDTQYF
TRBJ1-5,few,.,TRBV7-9,TGTGCCAGCAGCTTAGATTATAGCAATCAGCCCCAGCATTTT,CASSLDYSNQPQHF
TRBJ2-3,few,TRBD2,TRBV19,TGTGCCAGTAGTCGACGGCGGGGGGGCACAGATACGCAGTATTTT,CASSRRRGGTDTQYF
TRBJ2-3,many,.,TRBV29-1,TGCAGTTCGCGCACCACTGGGGCATCTAGCACAGATACGCAGTATTTT,CSSRTTGASSTDTQYF
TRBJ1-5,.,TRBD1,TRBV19,TGTGCCAGTAGTATCGAAGACAGGGGGCCGTATAGCAATCAGCCCCAGCATTTT,CASSIEDRGPYSNQPQHF
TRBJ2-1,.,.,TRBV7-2,TGTGCCAGCAGCCAGCGCGGCGGAAGGTACAATGAGCAGTTCTTC,CASSQRGGRYNEQFF
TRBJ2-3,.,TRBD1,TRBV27,TGTGCCAGCAGTGTTGACAGGGCGAGCACAGATACGCAGTATTTT,CASSVDRASTDTQYF
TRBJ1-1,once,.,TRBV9,TGTGCCAGCAGCGTTAGAGTGTCGGGCACTGAAGCTTTCTTT,CASSVRVSGTEAFF
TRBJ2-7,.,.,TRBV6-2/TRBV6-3,TGTGCCAGCAGTTACTGGGTCAGGGATAACAACGAGCAGTACTTC,CASSYWVRDNNEQYF
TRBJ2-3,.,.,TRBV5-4,TGTGCCAGCAGCGCGACTCAGAACACAGATACGCAGTATTTT,CASSATQNTDTQYF
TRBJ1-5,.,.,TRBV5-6,TGTGCCAGCAGCCTCAAGGTACTGGGGGCTGATCAGCCCCAGCATTTT,CASSLKVLGADQPQHF
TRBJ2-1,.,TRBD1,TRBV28,TGTGCCAGCAGTACAGGGGGAGGTTGGCAGTTCTTC,CASSTGGGWQFF
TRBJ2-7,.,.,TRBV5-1,TGCGCCAGCAGCTCGGACATGGCAGGGAAGTCCTCCGAGCAGTACTTC,CASSSDMAGKSSEQYF
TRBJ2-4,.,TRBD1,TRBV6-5,TGTGCCAGCAAAGCCGGGACAGCTGGTGGGAACATTCAGTACTTC,CASKAGTAGGNIQYF
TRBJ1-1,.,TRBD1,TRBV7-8,TGTGCCAGCAGCTTAGTGGGAAAGGGGGCAGCTTTCTTT,CASSLVGKGAAFF
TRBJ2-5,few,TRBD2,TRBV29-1,TGCAGCGTTGAGGGACTAGCGGGAGGGCCGACCCAGTACTTC,CSVEGLAGGPTQYF
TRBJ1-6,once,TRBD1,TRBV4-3,TGCGCCAGCAATCCGAGGACAGGGGACGGATCACCCCTCCACTTT,CASNPRTGDGSPLHF
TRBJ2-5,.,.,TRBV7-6,TGTGCCAGCAGCTATTCCGGGACACCTGGGGAGACCCAGTACTTC,CASSYSGTPGETQYF
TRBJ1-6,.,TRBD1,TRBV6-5,TGTGCCAGCAGTTACTGGAGCGGGACAGGGAATTCACCCCTCCACTTT,CASSYWSGTGNSPLHF
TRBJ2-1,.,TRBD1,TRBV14,TGTGCCAGCAGCCAGAGACAGGGGGCCTCCAATGAGCAGTTCTTC,CASSQRQGASNEQFF